The sequence of this TCR beta chain was determined in a study of OX40 agonist ivuxolimab in advanced cancers. Findings of the study overall: On average, a greater number of expanded clones characterised CD8+ T cells relative to CD4+. Antigens targeted by the expanded peripheral T cells were not determined.

The CDR3 is made up of 13 amino acids. The V end was cut by 1 base, the J end by 4 bases, with 8 bases between. Germline CDR1 GTSNPN, CDR2 SVGIG (reference sequence). For this clone: Antigen specificity is unknown.

Some clones are missing from TCRdb's copy, which holds only in-frame ones; the method was immunoSEQ multiplex PCR. The profile shows approximately 99,000 clones, around 93% of them singletons. Sequenced material: CD4+ or CD8+ T cells sorted from blood, taken in a trial of the OX40 agonist ivuxolimab. The rearrangement joins TRBV30 to TRBJ1-5; unclear D gene. This TCR derives from an adult with an advanced solid tumor such as melanoma, head and neck, liver or kidney cancer. The CDR3: CAWSGQPNQPQHF. The CDR3 nucleotides read TGTGCCTGGAGTGGGCAGCCAAATCAGCCCCAGCATTTT.